The rows below give T cell receptor beta chains drawn from one sample of a study of T cells expressing NK-cell markers. From its re-call of the 5' RACE reads, TCRdb lists each CDR3 protein once, without DNA. The table for this sample gives some 150,000 distinct CDR3 sequences. The sample was blood T cells: a sorted CD56 or NKG2C T cell subset, CD4+ or CD8+ T cells, or bulk PBMC T cells (not recorded which). The receptors here all came from a woman in her forties or fifties in good health. The CDR3 runs from the conserved cysteine through the conserved F or W.

J gene: TRBJ1-2; CDR3 length: 12; V gene: TRBV29-1; CDR3 protein: CSVEDTNYGYTF
J gene: TRBJ2-1; CDR3 length: 13; V gene: TRBV13; CDR3 protein: CASKDRVLYEQFF
J gene: TRBJ2-7; CDR3 length: 13; V gene: TRBV4-1; CDR3 protein: CASSQSSSYEQYF
J gene: TRBJ2-3; CDR3 length: 16; V gene: TRBV5-1; CDR3 protein: CASSQGLAIYTDTQYF
J gene: TRBJ2-1; CDR3 length: 15; V gene: TRBV30; CDR3 protein: CAWSAGAGVGNEQFF
J gene: TRBJ2-1; CDR3 length: 16; V gene: TRBV27; CDR3 protein: CASSVFKREGFNEQFF
J gene: TRBJ2-6; CDR3 length: 16; V gene: TRBV4-1; CDR3 protein: CASRSEAGLGANVLTF
J gene: TRBJ2-1; CDR3 length: 14; V gene: TRBV27; CDR3 protein: CASSLSWGLAAELF
J gene: TRBJ2-3; CDR3 length: 16; V gene: TRBV4-2; CDR3 protein: CASSPLAGEFTDTQYF
J gene: TRBJ2-5; CDR3 length: 16; V gene: TRBV4-1; CDR3 protein: CASSQGPAGVGETQYF
J gene: TRBJ2-7; CDR3 length: 13; V gene: TRBV7-9; CDR3 protein: CASSQSGFDEQYF
J gene: TRBJ2-1; CDR3 length: 15; V gene: TRBV30; CDR3 protein: CAWSTGSTWGGEQFF
J gene: TRBJ2-7; CDR3 length: 15; V gene: TRBV18; CDR3 protein: CASSPKDLSSYEQYF
J gene: TRBJ2-2; CDR3 length: 15; V gene: TRBV30; CDR3 protein: CAWKVGEKDTGELFF
J gene: TRBJ2-7; CDR3 length: 16; V gene: TRBV12-3/TRBV12-4; CDR3 protein: CASSDLDPRASYEQYF
J gene: TRBJ2-7; CDR3 length: 11; V gene: TRBV27; CDR3 protein: CASTGGAEQYF
J gene: TRBJ2-3; CDR3 length: 13; V gene: TRBV6-4; CDR3 protein: CASSTERGDTQYF
J gene: TRBJ1-1; CDR3 length: 12; V gene: TRBV7-9; CDR3 protein: CASSPSLSEAFF
J gene: TRBJ1-2; CDR3 length: 11; V gene: TRBV27; CDR3 protein: CATWSEPGYTF
J gene: TRBJ2-2; CDR3 length: 15; V gene: TRBV12-3/TRBV12-4; CDR3 protein: CASSSRDIGGGELFF
J gene: TRBJ2-5; CDR3 length: 13; V gene: TRBV24-1; CDR3 protein: CATSDLDMQTQYF
J gene: TRBJ2-3; CDR3 length: 15; V gene: TRBV7-9; CDR3 protein: CASSSGTDSTDTQYF
J gene: TRBJ1-2; CDR3 length: 12; V gene: TRBV29-1; CDR3 protein: CSVVEAGVGYTF
J gene: TRBJ2-3; CDR3 length: 18; V gene: TRBV21-1; CDR3 protein: CASSKDEDSGREGDTQYF
J gene: TRBJ2-4; CDR3 length: 13; V gene: TRBV7-9; CDR3 protein: CASSLAFLLSFYF
J gene: TRBJ2-7; CDR3 length: 14; V gene: TRBV10-3; CDR3 protein: CATIAGEGPYEQYF
J gene: TRBJ2-1; CDR3 length: 13; V gene: TRBV7-9; CDR3 protein: CASSNPPGLEQFF
J gene: TRBJ2-5; CDR3 length: 11; V gene: TRBV30; CDR3 protein: CAWSTQETQYF
J gene: TRBJ2-3; CDR3 length: 14; V gene: TRBV12-3/TRBV12-4; CDR3 protein: CASSSRDYTDTQYF
J gene: TRBJ1-6; CDR3 length: 13; V gene: TRBV27; CDR3 protein: CASSLMGGAPLHF
J gene: TRBJ2-7; CDR3 length: 13; V gene: TRBV9; CDR3 protein: CASSVSGGYEQYF
J gene: TRBJ2-2; CDR3 length: 23; V gene: TRBV7-8; CDR3 protein: CASSLPDPSGTSGSIPRTGELFF
J gene: TRBJ2-1; CDR3 length: 16; V gene: TRBV24-1; CDR3 protein: CATSDLQGGLDNEQFF
J gene: TRBJ2-3; CDR3 length: 16; V gene: TRBV3-1; CDR3 protein: CASSQTLANSTDTQYF
J gene: TRBJ2-7; CDR3 length: 14; V gene: TRBV9; CDR3 protein: CASSVGWGYYEQYF
J gene: TRBJ2-7; CDR3 length: 18; V gene: TRBV4-1; CDR3 protein: CASSQDFIRQGAAYEQYF
J gene: TRBJ1-3; CDR3 length: 17; V gene: TRBV12-5; CDR3 protein: CASVLGTGIMSGNTIYF
J gene: TRBJ1-5; CDR3 length: 14; V gene: TRBV27; CDR3 protein: CASSSLGGNQPQHF
J gene: TRBJ2-1; CDR3 length: 16; V gene: TRBV12-3/TRBV12-4; CDR3 protein: CASSLAIWGLYNEQFF
J gene: TRBJ1-5; CDR3 length: 13; V gene: TRBV21-1; CDR3 protein: CASRLHTTQPQHF
J gene: TRBJ1-1; CDR3 length: 16; V gene: TRBV5-1; CDR3 protein: CASSLSQGLLNTEAFF
J gene: TRBJ2-7; CDR3 length: 14; V gene: TRBV27; CDR3 protein: CASSHIAGPDEQYF
J gene: TRBJ2-7; CDR3 length: 14; V gene: TRBV13; CDR3 protein: CASSLGTVSYEQYF
J gene: TRBJ2-2; CDR3 length: 16; V gene: TRBV7-9; CDR3 protein: CASSPWTGSDTGELFF
J gene: TRBJ2-1; CDR3 length: 16; V gene: TRBV5-1; CDR3 protein: CASSLGLAGFYNEQFF
J gene: TRBJ2-3; CDR3 length: 13; V gene: TRBV16; CDR3 protein: CASSSAGTDTQYF
J gene: TRBJ2-1; CDR3 length: 18; V gene: TRBV20-1; CDR3 protein: CSARGRTTLAGNMDEQFF
J gene: TRBJ2-5; CDR3 length: 14; V gene: TRBV11-2; CDR3 protein: CASSLGGIRETQYF
J gene: TRBJ2-3; CDR3 length: 17; V gene: TRBV9; CDR3 protein: CASSVESGAGGTDTQYF
J gene: TRBJ2-7; CDR3 length: 12; V gene: TRBV27; CDR3 protein: CASGIVGETQYF
J gene: TRBJ2-1; CDR3 length: 16; V gene: TRBV27; CDR3 protein: CASSLEIASSYNEQFF
J gene: TRBJ1-2; CDR3 length: 14; V gene: TRBV10-3; CDR3 protein: CAISDPRTNYGYTF
J gene: TRBJ2-1; CDR3 length: 20; V gene: TRBV5-1; CDR3 protein: CASSLWPETSGNPQYNEQFF
J gene: TRBJ2-1; CDR3 length: 16; V gene: TRBV29-1; CDR3 protein: CSVVAGGLSSYNEQFF